The 23 T cell receptor beta chains presented below share a single source sample, sequenced in a study of CD8 T cells in ankylosing spondylitis. MiXCR, applied by TCRdb to the 5' RACE reads, yields one record per CDR3 protein. The table lists hundreds of thousands of distinct CDR3 sequences, about 13% of them singletons, with 6.8% in the top ten. Study-wide results and limits: Roughly eight highly homologous variants made up a TCR beta motif that seemed to typify ankylosing spondylitis blood.

These receptors have no known antigen. Sequences were obtained from blood, either unsorted or a sorted T cell fraction (not recorded which). All receptors come from a male donor with ankylosing spondylitis.

This sequence joins TRBV29-1 and TRBJ1-5; maybe TRBD1 (5 bases). This CDR3 contains 11 residues. Germline V gene sequence: CDR1 SQVTM, CDR2 ANQGSEA. V lost 6 bases and J lost 7, with 10 bases in between. The chain's CDR3 is CSVGGDQPQHF. The CDR3 DNA sequence: TGCAGCGTGGGAGGGGACCAGCCCCAGCATTTT.

V is TRBV20-1 and J is TRBJ2-5; D gene unclear. V lost 3 bases and J lost 4, with 27 bases in between. The CDR3 totals 18 residues. CDR1 and CDR2 (germline): DFQATT, SNEGSKA (reference sequence). CDR3 residues: CSASPDDRNRGPRETQYF. CDR3 bases: TGCAGTGCTAGTCCTGACGACCGGAACAGAGGTCCTCGAGAGACCCAGTACTTC.

This clonotype showed up just a few times. V usage is TRBV10-3 and J usage is TRBJ2-1; 15 bases are a match to TRBD2. Trimming at V came to 4 bases and at J to 6 bases, leaving 1 base not matched to a gene. CDR1 and CDR2 (germline): ENHRY, SYGVKD. This CDR3 region has 15 residues. The CDR3 DNA reads TGTGCCATCAGTGGGACTAGCGGGAGGGTCAATGAGCAGTTCTTC. Its translation is CAISGTSGRVNEQFF.

The V gene is TRBV12-3 or TRBV12-4, the J gene TRBJ2-1; 8 nucleotides line up with TRBD1. This CDR3 comprises 14 residues. The trim removed 4 bases at V and 6 bases at J, leaving 5 bases unmatched. CDR3 sequence (DNA): TGTGCCAGCAGTTACAGGGGGTCGGCCAATGAGCAGTTCTTC. This translates into CASSYRGSANEQFF.

This clonotype appeared a few times. The chain recombines TRBV25-1 with TRBJ2-5; 7 nucleotides align to TRBD1. This CDR3 spans 15 amino acids. Germline CDR1 is MGHDK and CDR2 is SYGVNS. Trimming took 2 bases from V and 4 from J; bases not matched to a gene: 7. The CDR3, as DNA: TGTGCCAGCAGTGAACCACGAGGGGGCGGAGAGACCCAGTACTTC. Translated, it gives CASSEPRGGGETQYF. The whole variable domain, filled in from reference TRBV25-1 and TRBJ2-5, reads EADIYQTPRYLVIGTGKKITLECSQTMGHDKMYWYQQDPGMELHLIHYSYGVNSTEKGDLSSESTVSRIRTEHFPLTLESARPSHTSQYLCASSEPRGGGETQYFGPGTRLLVL.

This clonotype was observed at least ten times. CDR3: CASSLVKGGEGKNIQYF. As DNA, the CDR3 is TGCGCCAGCAGCTTGGTGAAGGGGGGCGAAGGCAAAAACATTCAGTACTTC. The V gene is TRBV5-1, the J gene TRBJ2-4, with D perhaps being TRBD1 or TRBD2 (6 bases each). Trimming left V 0 bases short and J 3 bases short, with 16 bases between. Germline V gene data show CDR1 as SGHRS and CDR2 as YFSETQ. The CDR3 totals 17 residues.

The table lists this clonotype with a few counts. The chain links TRBV18 to TRBJ2-1; D might be TRBD2 (6 bases). V was shortened by 3 bases and J by 9 bases, with 21 bases between the two germline ends. Germline loops: CDR1 KGHSH, CDR2 LQKENI. The CDR3 extends over 16 amino acids. For the CDR3, the DNA is TGTGCCAGCTCACCCTTCACGGGAGCAAGATCAAGTGAGCAGTTCTTC. It specifies CASSPFTGARSSEQFF.

Only a few counts were recorded for this clonotype. The rearrangement joins TRBV12-3 or TRBV12-4 to TRBJ1-6; D call uncertain. Trimming shortened V by 6 bases and J by 0 bases, and 9 bases separated the two germline ends. The CDR3 sequence is 15 residues long. CDR3 DNA: TGTGCCAGCAGCTTTGATAGCTCCTATAATTCACCCCTCCACTTT. Translating it yields CASSFDSSYNSPLHF.

The chain links TRBV5-6 to TRBJ2-7, with D perhaps assigned TRBD1 or TRBD2 (5 bases each). The CDR3 spans 15 residues. Deletions cut 6 bases from V and 2 bases from J, with 18 bases between. Germline-derived CDR1 and CDR2 are SGHDT and YYEEEE. CDR3 coding DNA: TGTGCCAGCACCCGCTACCGGGACGCCACCTACGAGCAGTACGTC. It encodes CASTRYRDATYEQYV.

The genes are TRBV5-1 and TRBJ2-3; TRBD2 aligns across 11 bases. The V segment lost 3 bases and the J segment 2 bases; nucleotides outside the gene matches: 2. This CDR3 has 15 residues. The V gene's germline CDR1 is SGHRS and CDR2 YFSETQ. In nucleotides, the CDR3 is TGCGCCAGCAGCTGGGGACTAGCGGACACAGATACGCAGTATTTT. This encodes CASSWGLADTDTQYF.

This clonotype was recorded many times. The chain couples TRBV5-1 to TRBJ2-3; 9 bases fit TRBD1. The CDR3 loop spans 14 amino acids. The V and J ends lost 4 bases and 3 bases, in that order; junction bases with no gene match: 3. CDR1 is SGHRS and CDR2 is YFSETQ in the germline V gene. As DNA, the CDR3 is TGCGCCAGCAGCATAGGACAGGGGACAGATACGCAGTATTTT. This codes for CASSIGQGTDTQYF.

This clonotype turned up a few times. This rearrangement joins TRBV20-1 to TRBJ1-2; TRBD1 might be the D (6 bases). Germline V CDR1 and CDR2: DFQATT, SNEGSKA (reference sequence). The CDR3 has 15 amino acids. V gave up 3 bases and J gave up 2 bases, with 16 bases separating them. The DNA for the CDR3 is TGCAGTGCTAGGCCCCGGGGGGCGCAGAACTATGGCTACACCTTC. This sequence encodes CSARPRGAQNYGYTF.

This clonotype occurred a few times. The chain is built from TRBV20-1 and TRBJ2-7, with D possibly being TRBD2 (5 bases). Looked up from germline, CDR1 is DFQATT and CDR2 is SNEGSKA (reference sequence). Trimming removed 4 bases at V and 2 bases at J, with 12 bases between. The CDR3 totals 13 residues. The DNA of the CDR3 is TGCAGTGCTAATATAGCCGGGACCTACGAGCAGTACGTC. Translating it yields CSANIAGTYEQYV.

V and J are TRBV5-1 and TRBJ2-7; D is ambiguous. The CDR3 sequence is 16 residues long. Germline values: CDR1 SGHRS, CDR2 YFSETQ. V shed 4 bases and J shed 3 bases, with 20 bases lying between them. The CDR3 DNA follows: TGCGCCAGCAGCCCGGCCGGTAGTTTAGTGAACTACGAGCAGTACTTC. This encodes CASSPAGSLVNYEQYF.

The V gene is TRBV20-1, the J gene TRBJ2-3; D remains unclear. The CDR3 contains 13 residues. Germline loops: CDR1 DFQATT, CDR2 SNEGSKA (reference sequence). Trimming took off 5 bases at V and 4 bases at J, with 13 bases between the two ends. DNA of the CDR3: TGCAGTGCTCTCCCTGGCAGCTCAGATACGCAGTATTTT. Encoded protein: CSALPGSSDTQYF.

This clonotype has just a few counts. A read error may produce the germline difference seen at one junction end. V usage is TRBV25-1 and J usage is TRBJ2-7, with D perhaps matching TRBD1 (6 bases). The V gene's germline CDR1 is MGHDK and CDR2 SYGVNS. The CDR3 is 17 residues long. This CDR3 reads CASSELGDWQGILTIIF. CDR3 coding DNA: TGTGCCAGCAGTGAGCTAGGGGATTGGCAGGGGATTTTAACTATTATCTTC.

Ten or more counts support this clonotype. V gene TRBV12-3 or TRBV12-4 combines with J gene TRBJ1-3; D is unclear. Trimming stripped 6 bases from V and 4 bases from J, with 7 bases between. The CDR3 length is 12 residues. CDR3 residues: CASSREGNTIYF. The CDR3 DNA sequence: TGTGCCAGCAGCCGGGAAGGAAACACCATATATTTT.

This clonotype was found many times. The chain recombines TRBV2 with TRBJ1-5; the D gene is possibly TRBD1 (5 bases). This CDR3 is built from 14 residues. V was shortened by 5 bases and J by 4 bases, with 12 bases between the two germline ends. CDR1 is SNHLY and CDR2 is FYNNEI in the germline V gene. CDR3 coding DNA: TGTGCCAGCAGTCTCCTGGGGCTTAATCAGCCCCAGCATTTT. This gives the protein CASSLLGLNQPQHF.

The chain couples TRBV7-2 to TRBJ2-3; no firm D call. V lost 3 bases and J 6 bases, leaving 10 bases between the germline ends. CDR3 size: 13 residues. The germline V gene has CDR1 SGHTA and CDR2 FQGNSA. This chain's CDR3 is CASSFQRADTQYF. As DNA, the CDR3 is TGTGCCAGCAGCTTCCAGAGAGCCGATACGCAGTATTTT. The variable domain in full, with the rest retrieved from reference TRBV7-2 and TRBJ2-3, is GAGVSQSPSNKVTEKGKDVELRCDPISGHTALYWYRQSLGQGLEFLIYFQGNSAPDKSGLPSDRFSAERTGGSVSTLTIQRTQQEDSAVYLCASSFQRADTQYFGPGTRLTVL.

This clonotype was counted at least ten times. The gene calls are TRBV12-3 or TRBV12-4 and TRBJ2-1; 10 bases agree with TRBD2. The CDR3 loop spans 14 amino acids. V lost 5 bases, J lost 2 bases, and 0 bases stayed unmatched. The DNA for the CDR3 is TGTGCCAGCAGTACTAGCGGGACCTACAATGAGCAGTTCTTC. It encodes CASSTSGTYNEQFF.

This clonotype came up many times. This sequence joins TRBV7-2 and TRBJ2-3, with TRBD2 as a possible D gene (6 bases). Germline V gene data show CDR1 as SGHTA and CDR2 as FQGNSA. The CDR3 has 17 residues. V dropped 7 bases and J dropped 0 bases, with 20 bases sitting between them. The chain's CDR3 is CASNGGSGILSTDTQYF. The CDR3 DNA is TGTGCCAGCAACGGGGGATCCGGGATTCTTAGCACAGATACGCAGTATTTT.

The table lists this clonotype with many counts. This chain joins TRBV20-1 and TRBJ2-7, with D perhaps TRBD1 or TRBD2 (5 bases each). Germline V gives CDR1 DFQATT, CDR2 SNEGSKA (reference sequence). The V end lost 0 bases, the J end lost 4 bases, and 13 bases lay between the germline ends. The CDR3 extends over 14 amino acids. CDR3 protein: CSARDLGTGYEQYF. CDR3 nucleotide sequence: TGCAGTGCTAGAGATCTCGGGACGGGGTACGAGCAGTACTTC.

This clonotype was found a few times. The J gene is TRBJ2-7, the V gene TRBV18; D may be TRBD1 (6 bases). The germline gives CDR1 KGHSH, CDR2 LQKENI. The ends were cut back, 2 bases at V and 1 base at J, with 12 bases in the middle. The CDR3 is made up of 15 amino acids. The CDR3 DNA reads TGTGCCAGCTCACCAGGTGGAAGGGGGTCCTACGAGCAGTACTTC. It specifies CASSPGGRGSYEQYF.